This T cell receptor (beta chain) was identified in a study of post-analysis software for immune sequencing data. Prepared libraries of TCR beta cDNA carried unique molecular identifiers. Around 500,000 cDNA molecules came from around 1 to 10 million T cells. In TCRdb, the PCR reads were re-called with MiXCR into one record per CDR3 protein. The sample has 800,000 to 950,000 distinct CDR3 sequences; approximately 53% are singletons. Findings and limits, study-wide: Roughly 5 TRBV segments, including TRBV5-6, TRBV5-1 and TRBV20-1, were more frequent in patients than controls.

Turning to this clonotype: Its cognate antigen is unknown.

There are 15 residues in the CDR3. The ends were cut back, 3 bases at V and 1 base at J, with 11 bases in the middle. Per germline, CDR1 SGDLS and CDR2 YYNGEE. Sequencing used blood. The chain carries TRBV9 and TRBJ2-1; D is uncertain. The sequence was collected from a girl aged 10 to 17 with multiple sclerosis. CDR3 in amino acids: CASSAQSVSYNEQFF. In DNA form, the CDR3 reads TGTGCCAGCAGCGCGCAATCCGTTTCCTACAATGAGCAGTTCTTC.